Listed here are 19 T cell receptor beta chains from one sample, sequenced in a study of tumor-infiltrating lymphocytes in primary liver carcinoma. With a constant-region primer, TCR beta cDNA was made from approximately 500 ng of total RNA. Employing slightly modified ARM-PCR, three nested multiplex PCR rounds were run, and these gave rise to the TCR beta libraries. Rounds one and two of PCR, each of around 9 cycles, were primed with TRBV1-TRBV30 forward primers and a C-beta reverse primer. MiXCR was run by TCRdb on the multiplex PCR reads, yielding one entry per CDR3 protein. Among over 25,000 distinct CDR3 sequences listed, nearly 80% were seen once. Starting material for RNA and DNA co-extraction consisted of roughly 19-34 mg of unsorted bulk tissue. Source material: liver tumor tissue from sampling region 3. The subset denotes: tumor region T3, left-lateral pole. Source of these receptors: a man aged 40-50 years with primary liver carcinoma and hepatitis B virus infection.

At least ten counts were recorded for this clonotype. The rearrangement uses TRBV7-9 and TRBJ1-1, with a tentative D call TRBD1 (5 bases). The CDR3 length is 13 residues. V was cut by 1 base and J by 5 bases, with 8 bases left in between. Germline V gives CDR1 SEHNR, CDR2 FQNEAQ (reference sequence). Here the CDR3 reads CASSLGQGTEAFF. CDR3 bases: TGTGCCAGCAGCTTAGGGCAGGGAACTGAAGCTTTCTTT.

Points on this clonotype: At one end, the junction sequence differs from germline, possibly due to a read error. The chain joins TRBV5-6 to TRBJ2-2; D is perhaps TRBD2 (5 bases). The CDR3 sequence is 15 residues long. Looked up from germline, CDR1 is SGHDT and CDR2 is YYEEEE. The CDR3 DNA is TGTGTCAGCGGCCCAGAGTTCGCGAACACCGGGGAGCTGCTTTTT. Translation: CVSGPEFANTGELLF.

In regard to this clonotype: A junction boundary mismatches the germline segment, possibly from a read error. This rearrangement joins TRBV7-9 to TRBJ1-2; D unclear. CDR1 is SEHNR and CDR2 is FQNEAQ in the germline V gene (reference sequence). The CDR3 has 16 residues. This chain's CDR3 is CASSHEGRQSQYDYTF. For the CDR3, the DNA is TGTGCCAGCAGTCACGAGGGCAGGCAGTCCCAGTATGACTACACCTTC.

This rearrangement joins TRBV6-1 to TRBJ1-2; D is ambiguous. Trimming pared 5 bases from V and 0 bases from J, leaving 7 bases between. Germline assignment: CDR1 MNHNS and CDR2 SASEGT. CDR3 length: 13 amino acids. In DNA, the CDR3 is TGTGCCAGCAGTCTAGGCCCTAACTATGGCTACACCTTC. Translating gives CASSLGPNYGYTF.

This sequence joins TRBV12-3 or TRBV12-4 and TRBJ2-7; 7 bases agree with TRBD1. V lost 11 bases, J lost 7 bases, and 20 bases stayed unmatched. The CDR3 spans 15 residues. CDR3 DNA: TGTGCCCGCAATTTACTAGGGGGCCGAGGTAGAGAGCAGTACTTC. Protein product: CARNLLGGRGREQYF.

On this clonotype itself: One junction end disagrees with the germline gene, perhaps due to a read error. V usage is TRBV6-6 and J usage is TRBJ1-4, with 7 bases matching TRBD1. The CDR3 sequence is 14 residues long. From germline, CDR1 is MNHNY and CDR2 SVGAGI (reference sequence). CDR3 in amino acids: CVSSLHDRDEKLFF. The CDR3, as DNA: TGTGTCAGCAGTCTCCACGACAGGGACGAAAAACTGTTTTTT.

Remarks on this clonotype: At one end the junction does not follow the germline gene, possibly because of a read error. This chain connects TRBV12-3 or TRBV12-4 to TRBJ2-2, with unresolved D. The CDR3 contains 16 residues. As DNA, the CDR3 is TGTGCTAGCAGTTTACTGGCGTCCCAGAGCACCCGGGAGCTGTTTTTT. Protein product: CASSLLASQSTRELFF.

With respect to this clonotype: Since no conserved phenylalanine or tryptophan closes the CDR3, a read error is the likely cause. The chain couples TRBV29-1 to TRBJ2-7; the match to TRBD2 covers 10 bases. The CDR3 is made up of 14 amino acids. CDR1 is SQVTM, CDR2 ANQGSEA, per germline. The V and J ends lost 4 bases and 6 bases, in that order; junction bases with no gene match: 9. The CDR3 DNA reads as TGCAGCGTTGCTACTAGCGGGACAGAAGCCGAGCAGTACTCC. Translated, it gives CSVATSGTEAEQYS.

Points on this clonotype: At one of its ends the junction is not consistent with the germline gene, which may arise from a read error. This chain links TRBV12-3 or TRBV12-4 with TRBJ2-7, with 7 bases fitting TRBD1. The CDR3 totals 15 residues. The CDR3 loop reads CAISRGSGGPYEQYF. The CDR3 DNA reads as TGTGCCATCAGCCGAGGGTCAGGGGGACCCTACGAACAGTACTTC.

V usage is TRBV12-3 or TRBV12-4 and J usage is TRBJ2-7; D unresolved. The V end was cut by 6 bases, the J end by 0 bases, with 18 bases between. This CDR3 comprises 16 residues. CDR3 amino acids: CASRLIGSGSSYEQYF. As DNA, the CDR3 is TGTGCCAGCAGATTAATAGGCTCTGGCAGCTCCTACGAGCAGTACTTC.

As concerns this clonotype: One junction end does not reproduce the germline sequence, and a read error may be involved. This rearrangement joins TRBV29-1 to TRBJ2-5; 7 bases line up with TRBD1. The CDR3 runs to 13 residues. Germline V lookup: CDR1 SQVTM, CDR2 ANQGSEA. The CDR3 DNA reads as TGCAGCGGAGTCACCCAGGGGGTGGAGACCCAGTACTTT. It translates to CSGVTQGVETQYF.

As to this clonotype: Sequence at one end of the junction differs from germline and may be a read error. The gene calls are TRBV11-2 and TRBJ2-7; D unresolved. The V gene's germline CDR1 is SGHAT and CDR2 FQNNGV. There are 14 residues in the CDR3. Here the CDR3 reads CASSLDLGGLEQYF. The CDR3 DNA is TGTGCCAGTAGCTTAGACCTTGGTGGATTGGAGCAGTACTTC.

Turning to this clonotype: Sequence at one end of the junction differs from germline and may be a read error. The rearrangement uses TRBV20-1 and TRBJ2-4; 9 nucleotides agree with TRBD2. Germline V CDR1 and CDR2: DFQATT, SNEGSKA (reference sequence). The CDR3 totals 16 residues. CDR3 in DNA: TGCAGTGCTAAGAGACTAGCGGAGCTAGCCAAAAGCATTCAGTACTTC. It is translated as CSAKRLAELAKSIQYF.

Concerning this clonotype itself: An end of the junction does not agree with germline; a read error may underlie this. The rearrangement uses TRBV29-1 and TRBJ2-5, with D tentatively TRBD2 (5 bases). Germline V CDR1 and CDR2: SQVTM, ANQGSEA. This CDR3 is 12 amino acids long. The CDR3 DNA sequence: TGTAGCGTTGCAGCGAGCCGAGAGACCCAGTACTTC. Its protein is CSVAASRETQYF.

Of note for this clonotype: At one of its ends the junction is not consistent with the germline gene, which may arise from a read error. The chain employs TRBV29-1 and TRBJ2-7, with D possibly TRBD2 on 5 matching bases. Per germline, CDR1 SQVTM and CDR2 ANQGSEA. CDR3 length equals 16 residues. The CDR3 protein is CSVEDREQRVSYEQYF. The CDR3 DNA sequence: TGCAGCGTTGAAGATCGAGAACAGAGGGTCTCCTACGAGCAATACTTC.

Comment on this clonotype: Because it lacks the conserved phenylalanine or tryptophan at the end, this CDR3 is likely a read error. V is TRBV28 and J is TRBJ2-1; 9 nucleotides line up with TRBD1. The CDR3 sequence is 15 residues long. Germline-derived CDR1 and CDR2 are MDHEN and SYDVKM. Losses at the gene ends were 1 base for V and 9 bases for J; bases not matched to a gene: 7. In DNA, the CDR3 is TGTGCCAGCAGTTTATCGGGACAGGGTCGCAGTGAGCAGTTCATC. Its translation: CASSLSGQGRSEQFI.

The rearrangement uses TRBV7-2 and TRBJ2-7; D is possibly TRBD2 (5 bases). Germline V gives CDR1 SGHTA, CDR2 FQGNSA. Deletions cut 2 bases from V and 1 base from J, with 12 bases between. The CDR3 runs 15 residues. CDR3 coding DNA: TGTGCCAGCAGCTTATCGGCGACTACGTCCTACGAGCAGTACTTC. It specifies CASSLSATTSYEQYF.

CDR3 amino acids: CANTTTSGSSYEQYF. The CDR3 DNA reads TGCGCCAACACCACGACGAGCGGGAGCTCCTACGAGCAGTACTTC. V and J are TRBV5-1 and TRBJ2-7, with 8 bases that match TRBD2. CDR1 and CDR2 (germline): SGHRS, YFSETQ. The junction had 11 bases not matched to a gene; V was cut back by 9 bases and J by 0 bases. The CDR3 sequence is 15 residues long.

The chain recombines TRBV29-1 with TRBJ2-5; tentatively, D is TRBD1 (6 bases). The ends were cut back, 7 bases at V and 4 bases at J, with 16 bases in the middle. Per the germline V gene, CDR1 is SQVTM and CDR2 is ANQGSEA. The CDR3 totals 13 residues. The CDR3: CSGFTQGIETQYF. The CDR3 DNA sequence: TGCAGCGGATTCACTCAGGGGATAGAGACCCAGTACTTC.